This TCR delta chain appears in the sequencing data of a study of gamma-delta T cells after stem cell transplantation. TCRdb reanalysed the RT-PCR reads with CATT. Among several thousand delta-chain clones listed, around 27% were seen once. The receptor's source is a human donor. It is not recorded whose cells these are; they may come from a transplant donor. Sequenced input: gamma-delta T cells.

The CDR3 protein is CACDTVAGNPLRTLIF. The CDR3 DNA is TGTGCCTGTGACACGGTGGCTGGAAATCCCCTTCGGACTCTCATCTTT. V and J are TRDV2 and TRDJ1; D might be TRDD1 or TRDD2, each matching 5 bases. Germline V gives CDR1 GEAIGNYY, CDR2 EKD. The CDR3 has 16 amino acids. Trimming stripped 1 base from V and 11 bases from J, with 25 bases between.